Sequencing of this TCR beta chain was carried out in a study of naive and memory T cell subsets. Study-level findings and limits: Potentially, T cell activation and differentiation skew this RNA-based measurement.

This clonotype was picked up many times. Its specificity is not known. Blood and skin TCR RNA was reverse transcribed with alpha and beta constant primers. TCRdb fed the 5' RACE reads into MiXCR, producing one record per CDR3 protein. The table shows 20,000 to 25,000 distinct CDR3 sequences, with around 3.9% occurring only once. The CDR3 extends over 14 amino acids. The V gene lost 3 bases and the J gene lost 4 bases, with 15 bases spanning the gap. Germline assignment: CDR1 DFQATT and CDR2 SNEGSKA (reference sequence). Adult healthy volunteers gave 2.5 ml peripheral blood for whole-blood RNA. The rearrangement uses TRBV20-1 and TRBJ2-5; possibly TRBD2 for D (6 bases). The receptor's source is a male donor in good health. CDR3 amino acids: CSASLRVGGETQYF. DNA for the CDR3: TGCAGTGCTAGTCTAAGGGTGGGGGGAGAGACCCAGTACTTC.